This T cell receptor (beta chain) comes out of a study of T cell responses to AZD1222 COVID-19 vaccine. The study, taken as a whole, reports: Vaccination with two AZD1222 doses was followed by a rise in Spike-specific TCR breadth and depth. Vaccine-associated CD4 TCRs ranged over spike, dominating at 160-218 and 743-854. Just 5 to 7 AZD1222 recipients were seropositive at baseline.

The V gene end was trimmed by 6 bases and the J gene end by 6 bases; junction bases not matched to a gene: 5. This CDR3 comprises 12 residues. Germline lookup yields CDR1 SQVTM and CDR2 ANQGSEA. Assay used: immunoSEQ multiplex PCR; TCRdb lists only in-frame clones, some missing. The top ten hold more than 9% of the sample, which has about 180,000 clones, around 88% seen once. This clone came up a few times. Its antigen is currently unknown. J is TRBJ1-1 and V is TRBV29-1; 9 bases fit TRBD1. The sequence was collected from an adult who received the AZD1222 COVID-19 vaccine. The specimen comprised peripheral blood, sampled 28 days after the second AZD1222 dose. The CDR3 DNA sequence: TGCAGCGTCAACAGGGGGCGAGCTGAAGCTTTCTTT. Its translation: CSVNRGRAEAFF.